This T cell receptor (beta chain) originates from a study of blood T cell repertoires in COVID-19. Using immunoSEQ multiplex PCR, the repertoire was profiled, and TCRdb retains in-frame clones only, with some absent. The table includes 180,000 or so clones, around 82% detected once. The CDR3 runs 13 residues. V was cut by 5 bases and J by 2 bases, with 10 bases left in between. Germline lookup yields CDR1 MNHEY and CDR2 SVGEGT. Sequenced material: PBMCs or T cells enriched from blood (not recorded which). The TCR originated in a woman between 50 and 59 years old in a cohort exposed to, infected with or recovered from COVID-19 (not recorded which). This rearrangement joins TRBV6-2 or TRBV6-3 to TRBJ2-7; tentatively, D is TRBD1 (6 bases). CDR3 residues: CASSLGQPYEQYF. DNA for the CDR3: TGTGCCAGCAGTCTAGGACAGCCCTACGAGCAGTACTTC.